This T cell receptor beta chain was identified in a study of response to subunit inactivated influenza vaccine. The CDR3 is made up of 15 amino acids. Germline V gene sequence: CDR1 MDHEN, CDR2 SYDVKM. J was trimmed by 4 bases and V by 6 bases; bases with no gene match: 6. Each CDR3 protein gets one entry after TCRdb re-called the RT-PCR reads with MiXCR. This sample has hundreds of thousands of distinct CDR3 sequences, with around 11% found just once. The table lists this clonotype with a few counts. The sample was also linked to a second study, of T cells expressing NK-cell markers. As that report states: What made the TCR beta cDNA was 5'RACE template switching with UMIs. Sorted CD3+CD56-NKG2C+, CD3+CD56+NKG2C- and CD3+CD56+NKG2C+ T cells were the source of the TCR beta repertoires. Clones of NKG2C+ T cells that had expanded were of unclear HCMV specificity.

J is TRBJ2-1 and V is TRBV28; TRBD1 matches at 10 bases. The sequencing used PBMCs from blood, collected on the day of vaccination. This TCR was sampled from a man in his forties or fifties who received an inactivated influenza vaccine. CDR3 coding DNA: TGTGCCAGCAGAAAGGGGACAGGGGTTTACAATGAGCAGTTCTTC. It is translated as CASRKGTGVYNEQFF.